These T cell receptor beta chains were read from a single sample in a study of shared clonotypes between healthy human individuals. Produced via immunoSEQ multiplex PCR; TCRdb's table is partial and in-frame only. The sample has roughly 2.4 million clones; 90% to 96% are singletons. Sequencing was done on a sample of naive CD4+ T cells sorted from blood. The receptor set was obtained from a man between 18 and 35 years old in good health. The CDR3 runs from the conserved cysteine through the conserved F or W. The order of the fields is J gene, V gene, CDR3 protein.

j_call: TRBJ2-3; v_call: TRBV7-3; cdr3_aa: CASSSFTDTQYF
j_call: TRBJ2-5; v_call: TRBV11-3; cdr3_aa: CASSPATGQQETQYF
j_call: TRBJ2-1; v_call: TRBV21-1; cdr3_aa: CASSKDSGLAGPYNEQFF
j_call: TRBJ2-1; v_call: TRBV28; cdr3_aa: CASTRTSLSEQFF
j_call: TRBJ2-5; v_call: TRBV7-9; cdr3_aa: CASSWGSGDRETQYF
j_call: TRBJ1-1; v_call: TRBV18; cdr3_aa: CASSPNSNTEAFF
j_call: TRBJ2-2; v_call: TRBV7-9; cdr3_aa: CASSTGTESSTGELFF
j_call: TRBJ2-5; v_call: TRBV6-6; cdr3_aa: CASRNGGQRGQETQYF
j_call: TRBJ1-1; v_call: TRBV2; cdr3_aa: CASAPSSVNTEAFF
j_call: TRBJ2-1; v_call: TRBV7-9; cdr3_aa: CASSLVANEQFF
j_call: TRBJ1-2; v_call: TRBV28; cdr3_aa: CASSSPSSGMGYTF
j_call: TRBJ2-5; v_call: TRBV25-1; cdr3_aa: CASSVPGPSGHQETQYF
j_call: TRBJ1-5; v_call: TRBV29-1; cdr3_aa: CSVSDGNQPQHF
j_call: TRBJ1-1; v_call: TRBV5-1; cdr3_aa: CASSSDRGRLGWRGTEAFF
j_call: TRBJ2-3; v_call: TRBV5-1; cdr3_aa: CASSLERDAQYF
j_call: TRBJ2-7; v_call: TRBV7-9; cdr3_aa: CASSLSGTAPYEQYF
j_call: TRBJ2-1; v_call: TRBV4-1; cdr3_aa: CASSQGTSYHNEQFF
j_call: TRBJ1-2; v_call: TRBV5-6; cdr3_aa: CASSTTSYGYTF
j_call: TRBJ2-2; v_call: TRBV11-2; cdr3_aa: CASRPTGGRTGELFF
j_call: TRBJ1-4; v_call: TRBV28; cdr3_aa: CASSFSAGIATNEKLFF
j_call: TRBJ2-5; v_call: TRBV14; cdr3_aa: CASSQPAAVAQETQYF
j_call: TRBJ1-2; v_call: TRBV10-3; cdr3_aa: CAISEGADNYGYTF
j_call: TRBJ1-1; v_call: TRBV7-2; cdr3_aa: CASSLVPGNTEAFF
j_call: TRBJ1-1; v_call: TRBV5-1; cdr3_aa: CASSLGDSENTEAFF
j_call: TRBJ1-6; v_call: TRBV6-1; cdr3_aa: CASASTDRENSPLHF
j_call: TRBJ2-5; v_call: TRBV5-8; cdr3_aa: CASSLGLAGQETQYF
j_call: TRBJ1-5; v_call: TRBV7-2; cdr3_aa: CASSLAGAYTHQPQHF
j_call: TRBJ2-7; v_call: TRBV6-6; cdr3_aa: CASTLQGLSYEQYF
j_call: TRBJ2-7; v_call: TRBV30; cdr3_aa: CAWITGQGSREQYF
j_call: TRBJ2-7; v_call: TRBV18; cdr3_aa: CASSPSGTGTYEQYF
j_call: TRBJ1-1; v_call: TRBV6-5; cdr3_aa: CASSTGQFMNTEAFF
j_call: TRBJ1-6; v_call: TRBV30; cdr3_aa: CAWSVRSPLHF
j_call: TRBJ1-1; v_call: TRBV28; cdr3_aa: CASSLWTGRTEAFF
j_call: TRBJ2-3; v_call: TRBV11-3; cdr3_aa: CASSLGLAADTQYF
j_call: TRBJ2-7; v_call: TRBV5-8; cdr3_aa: CASSPWTGIYEQYF
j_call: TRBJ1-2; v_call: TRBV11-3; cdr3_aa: CARTVVYGYTF
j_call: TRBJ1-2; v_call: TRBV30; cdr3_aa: CAWTPLGPELGYTF
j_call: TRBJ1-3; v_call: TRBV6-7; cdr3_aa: CASSYSRVLSGNTIYF
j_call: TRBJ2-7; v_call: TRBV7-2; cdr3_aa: CASSGGTHYEQYF
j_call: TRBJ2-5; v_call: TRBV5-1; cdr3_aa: CASSSGPSQETQYF
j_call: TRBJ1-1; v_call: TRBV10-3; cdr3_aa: CAISEQGGSTEAFF
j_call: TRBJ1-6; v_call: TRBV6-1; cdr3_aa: CASSEALRSPLHF
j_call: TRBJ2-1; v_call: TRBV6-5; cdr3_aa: CASSRLGSEQFF
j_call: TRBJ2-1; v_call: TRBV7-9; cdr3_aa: CASSLTSVNEQFF